These T cell receptor delta chains were read from a single sample in a study of gamma-delta T cells after stem cell transplantation. TCRdb re-analyzed the RT-PCR reads via CATT. The sample lists 550 to 700 delta-chain clones; around 15% were seen once. Sequencing was performed on gamma-delta T cells. These receptors all come from a human donor. It is not recorded whose cells these are; they may come from a transplant donor. The CDR3 runs from the conserved cysteine through the conserved F or W. D genes are given only for firm matches. Clone size is not always given. Where it is, it says once, few, many or a class for expanded clones.

medium-sized | NA | TRDJ1 | TRDV1 | CALGERYLSPGDHTDKLIF | TGTGCTCTTGGGGAACGATACCTATCTCCGGGGGACCACACCGATAAACTCATCTTT
few | TRDD3 | TRDJ1 | TRDV2 | CACDPVRGYEKLIF | TGTGCCTGTGACCCCGTTAGGGGATACGAGAAACTCATCTTT
medium-sized | TRDD3 | TRDJ2 | TRDV1 | CALGETSASYDSTGGYACFLTAQLFF | TGTGCTCTTGGGGAAACTTCTGCTTCCTACGATAGTACTGGGGGATACGCCTGCTTTTTGACAGCACAACTCTTCTTT
large | TRDD3 | TRDJ1 | TRDV3 | CAFESRITFPTTGGYGRDKLIF | TGTGCCTTTGAGTCCAGGATCACCTTCCCGACCACTGGGGGATACGGACGCGATAAACTCATCTTT
few | NA | TRDJ1 | TRAV29/DV5 | CSVLLCSKRSYSQGAPTDKLIF | NA
medium-sized | TRDD3 | TRDJ1 | TRDV2 | CACDTLGALGDSLAVKLIF | TGTGCCTGTGACACCCTCGGGGCACTGGGGGACTCCCTCGCAGTAAAACTCATCTTT
medium-sized | TRDD3 | TRDJ2 | TRDV1 | CALGEGDLPRPYWGILTAQLFF | TGTGCTCTTGGGGAAGGTGACCTACCCCGTCCTTACTGGGGGATCTTGACAGCACAACTCTTCTTT
medium-sized | TRDD3 | TRDJ1 | TRDV1 | CALGEFQYWGMERVYTDKLIF | TGTGCTCTTGGGGAATTTCAGTACTGGGGGATGGAGCGGGTGTACACCGATAAACTCATCTTT
few | TRDD3 | TRDJ1 | TRDV2 | CACDPVLGDTRQKYTDKLIF | TGTGCCTGTGACCCAGTACTGGGGGATACGCGGCAAAAGTACACCGATAAACTCATCTTT
once | TRDD3 | TRDJ1 | TRDV2 | CACFALGAADKLIF | TGTGCCTGTTTCGCTCTGGGGGCCGCCGATAAACTCATCTTT
NA | TRDD3 | TRDJ1 | TRDV1 | CALGEPAPYFWGILTDKLIF | TGTGCTCTTGGGGAACCGGCCCCCTACTTCTGGGGGATACTCACCGATAAGCTCATCTTT
medium-sized | NA | TRDJ1 | TRAV29/DV5 | CSVLLCSKHTFPNRGDKIDKLIF | NA
NA | NA | TRDJ3 | TRDV2 | CACDTVSRGGTPLRLSSWDTRQMFF | TGTGCCTGTGACACCGTGAGTAGAGGGGGGACCCCGCTTCGTTTATCGTCCTGGGACACCCGACAGATGTTTTTC
medium-sized | NA | TRDJ1 | TRDV1 | CALGDPFPKKLIF | TGTGCTCTTGGGGACCCCTTCCCTAAAAAACTCATCTTT
NA | TRDD3 | TRDJ4 | TRDV1 | CALGELPWPAGYGSGPLIF | TGTGCTCTTGGGGAACTCCCTTGGCCTGCCGGATACGGGTCGGGACCCCTGATCTTT
NA | TRDD3 | TRDJ1 | TRDV2 | CACDTIRPPGGGPDTDKLIF | TGTGCCTGTGACACGATTCGCCCGCCTGGTGGGGGACCTGACACCGATAAACTCATCTTT
few | TRDD3 | TRDJ1 | TRDV2 | CACDTVSENTGGLHPYTDKLIF | TGTGCCTGTGACACCGTAAGTGAAAACACTGGGGGACTCCACCCGTACACCGATAAACTCATCTTT
few | TRDD3 | TRDJ1 | TRDV2 | CACDAMMGDTPHTDKLIF | TGTGCCTGTGACGCCATGATGGGGGACACTCCTCACACCGATAAACTCATCTTT
few | NA | TRDJ1 | TRDV2 | CACDIWGSYRDKLIF | TGTGCCTGTGATATCTGGGGATCCTACCGGGATAAACTCATCTTT
NA | TRDD3 | TRDJ1 | TRDV1 | CALGAPKHLRIVGDKRDTDKLIF | TGTGCTCTTGGGGCACCCAAGCACCTACGAATTGTGGGGGATAAGCGGGACACCGATAAACTCATCTTT
medium-sized | TRDD3 | TRDJ1 | TRDV3 | CASQLFLRIFVLGETYTDKLIF | TGTGCCTCCCAGCTGTTCCTACGAATATTTGTACTGGGGGAGACGTACACCGATAAACTCATCTTT
medium-sized | NA | TRDJ1 | TRDV1 | CAVPGLPSDPGDFYTDKLIF | TGTGCCGTTCCGGGCCTTCCCTCAGATCCCGGGGACTTTTACACCGATAAACTCATCTTT
NA | NA | TRDJ1 | TRDV1 | CALGERPPRVGFPYTDKLIF | TGTGCTCTTGGGGAACGACCCCCGCGTGTGGGCTTCCCGTACACCGATAAACTCATCTTT
few | TRDD3 | TRDJ1 | TRDV1 | CALGELSPLSGDTNDKLIF | TGTGCTCTTGGGGAACTCTCCCCCCTTTCGGGGGATACGAACGATAAACTCATCTTT
NA | TRDD3 | TRDJ1 | TRDV1 | CALGEIHLTGGYPLYTDKLIF | TGTGCTCTTGGGGAAATCCACCTTACTGGGGGATACCCTCTTTACACCGATAAACTCATCTTT
NA | TRDD3 | TRDJ2 | TRDV1 | CALGDPLLGDTSPFF | TGTGCTCTTGGGGACCCACTACTGGGGGATACAAGCCCCTTCTTT
medium-sized | NA | TRDJ1 | TRDV3 | CAFHQSYTDKLIF | TGTGCCTTTCACCAGTCCTACACCGATAAACTCATCTTT
NA | NA | TRDJ1 | TRDV2 | CACDAVSPSKASKLIF | TGTGCCTGTGACGCGGTGTCCCCTTCAAAAGCTTCTAAACTCATCTTT
NA | NA | TRDJ1 | TRDV2 | CACDPLLGADKLIF | TGTGCCTGTGACCCCTTACTGGGTGCCGATAAACTCATCTTT
NA | NA | TRDJ1 | TRDV2 | CACDTVGQADKLIF | TGTGCCTGCGACACCGTGGGCCAAGCCGATAAACTCATCTTT
medium-sized | NA | TRDJ1 | TRDV1 | CALGELDEGTDKLIF | TGTGCTCTTGGGGAACTAGACGAAGGCACCGATAAACTCATCTTT
large | TRDD3 | TRDJ1 | TRDV1 | CALGIAPERGYWGLGYTDKLIF | TGTGCTCTTGGGATCGCCCCGGAGCGGGGATACTGGGGCCTTGGGTACACCGATAAACTCATCTTT
few | NA | TRDJ1 | TRDV2 | CACDTVGSSTDKLIF | TGTGCCTGTGACACCGTGGGTTCCTCCACCGATAAACTCATCTTT